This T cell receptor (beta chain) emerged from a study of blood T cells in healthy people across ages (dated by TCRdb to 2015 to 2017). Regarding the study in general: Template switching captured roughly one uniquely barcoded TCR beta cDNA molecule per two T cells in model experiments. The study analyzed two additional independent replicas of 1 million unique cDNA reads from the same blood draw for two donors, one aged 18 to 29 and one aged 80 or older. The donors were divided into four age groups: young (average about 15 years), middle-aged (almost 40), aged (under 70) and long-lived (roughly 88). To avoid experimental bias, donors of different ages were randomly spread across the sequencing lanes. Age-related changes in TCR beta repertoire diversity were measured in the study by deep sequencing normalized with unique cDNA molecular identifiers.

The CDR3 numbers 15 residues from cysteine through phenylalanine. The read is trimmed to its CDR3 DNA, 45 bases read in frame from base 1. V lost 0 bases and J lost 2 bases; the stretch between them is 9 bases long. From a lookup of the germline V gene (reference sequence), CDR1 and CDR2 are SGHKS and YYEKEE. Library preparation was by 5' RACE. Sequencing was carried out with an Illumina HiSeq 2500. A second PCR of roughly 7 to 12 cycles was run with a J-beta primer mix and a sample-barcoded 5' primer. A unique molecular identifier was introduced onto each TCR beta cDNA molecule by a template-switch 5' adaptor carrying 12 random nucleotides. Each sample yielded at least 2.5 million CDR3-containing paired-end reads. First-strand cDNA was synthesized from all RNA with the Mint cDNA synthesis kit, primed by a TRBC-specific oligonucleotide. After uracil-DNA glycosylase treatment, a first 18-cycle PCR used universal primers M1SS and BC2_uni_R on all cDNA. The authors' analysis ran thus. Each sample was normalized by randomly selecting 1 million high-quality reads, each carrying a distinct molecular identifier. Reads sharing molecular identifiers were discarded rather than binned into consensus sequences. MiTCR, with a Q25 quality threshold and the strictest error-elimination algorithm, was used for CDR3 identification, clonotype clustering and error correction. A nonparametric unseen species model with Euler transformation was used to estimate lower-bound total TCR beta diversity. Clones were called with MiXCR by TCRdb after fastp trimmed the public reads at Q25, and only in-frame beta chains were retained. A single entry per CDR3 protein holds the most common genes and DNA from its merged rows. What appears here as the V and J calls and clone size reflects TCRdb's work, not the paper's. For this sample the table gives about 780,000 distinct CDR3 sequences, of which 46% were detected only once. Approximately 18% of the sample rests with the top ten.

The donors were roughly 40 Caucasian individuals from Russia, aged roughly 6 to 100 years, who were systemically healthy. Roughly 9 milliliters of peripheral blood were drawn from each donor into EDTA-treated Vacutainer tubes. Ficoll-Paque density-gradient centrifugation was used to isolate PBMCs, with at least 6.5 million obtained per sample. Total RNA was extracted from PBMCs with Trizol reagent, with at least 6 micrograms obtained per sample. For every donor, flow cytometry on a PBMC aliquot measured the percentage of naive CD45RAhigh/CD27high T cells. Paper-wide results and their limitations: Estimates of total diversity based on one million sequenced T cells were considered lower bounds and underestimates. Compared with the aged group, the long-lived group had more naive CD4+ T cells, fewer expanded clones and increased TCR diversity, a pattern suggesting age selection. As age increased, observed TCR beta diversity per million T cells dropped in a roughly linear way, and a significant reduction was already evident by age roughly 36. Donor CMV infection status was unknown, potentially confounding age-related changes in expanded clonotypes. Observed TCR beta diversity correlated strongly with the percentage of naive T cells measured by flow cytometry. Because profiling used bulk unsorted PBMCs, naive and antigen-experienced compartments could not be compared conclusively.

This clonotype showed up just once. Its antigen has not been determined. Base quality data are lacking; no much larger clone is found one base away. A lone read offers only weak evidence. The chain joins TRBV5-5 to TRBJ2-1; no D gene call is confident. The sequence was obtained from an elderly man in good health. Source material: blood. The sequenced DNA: TGTGCCAGCAGCTTGGGGATTGCCCCCTACAATGAGCAGTTCTTC. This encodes CASSLGIAPYNEQFF.